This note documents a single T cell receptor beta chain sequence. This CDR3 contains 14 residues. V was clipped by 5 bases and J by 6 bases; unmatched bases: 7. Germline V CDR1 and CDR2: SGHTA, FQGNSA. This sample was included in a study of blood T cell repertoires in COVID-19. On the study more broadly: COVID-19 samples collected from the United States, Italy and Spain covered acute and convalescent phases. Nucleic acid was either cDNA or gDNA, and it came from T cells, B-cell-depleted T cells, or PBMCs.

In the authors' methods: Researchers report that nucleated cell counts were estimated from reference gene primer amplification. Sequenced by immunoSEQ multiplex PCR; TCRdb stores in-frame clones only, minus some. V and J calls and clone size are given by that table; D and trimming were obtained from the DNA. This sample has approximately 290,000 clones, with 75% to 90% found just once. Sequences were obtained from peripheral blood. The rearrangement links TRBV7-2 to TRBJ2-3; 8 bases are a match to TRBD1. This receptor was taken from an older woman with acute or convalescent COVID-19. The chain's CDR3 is CASSPTGAADTQYF. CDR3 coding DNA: TGTGCCAGCAGCCCGACAGGGGCGGCCGATACGCAGTATTTT.